The present T cell receptor beta chain was sequenced within a study of long-term antiretroviral therapy in people with HIV. The CDR3 length is 14 residues. The germline V gene has CDR1 MNHNY and CDR2 SVGAGI (reference sequence). The junction had 4 bases not matched to a gene; V was cut back by 6 bases and J by 4 bases. The libraries were made with immunoSEQ v3.0 at survey level. Measured with immunoSEQ multiplex PCR; TCRdb has only the in-frame clones, and not every one. There are 25,000 to 30,000 clones in the sample; approximately 93% occur only once, and around 6.4% lies in the top ten. Whole-study results and caveats: Controls exceeded HIV repertoires in CDR3 length range. Clonal populations expanded prior to ART predominated within the repertoire at all time points.

Of note for this clone: Its specificity is unknown.

The receptor was isolated from a woman aged 35 to 49 with HIV. Sequencing was performed on unsorted PBMCs, taken around 6.5 years after starting antiretroviral therapy. V is TRBV6-6 and J is TRBJ1-5; 9 nucleotides line up with TRBD1. The DNA for the CDR3 is TGTGCCAGCAGCCGGGACAGGGAGAATCAGCCCCAGCATTTT. The encoded protein is CASSRDRENQPQHF.